Below, one T cell receptor beta chain is given with its context. Its antigen is currently not known. No much larger clone is present one base from it, and per-base qualities are unavailable. This specimen belongs to a study of blood T cell repertoires in COVID-19 (TCRdb year 2020). With regard to the full study: Samples covering the acute and convalescent phases of COVID-19 were provided by collaborators in the United States, Italy and Spain. Sample metadata almost always included a de-identified subject ID, COVID-19 status, age in years and sex. Samples were obtained from the ongoing ImmuneRACE study (first 160 participants) and from over a thousand subjects provided by 6 global collaborators. The repertoires were released in a freely available public database intended as a resource for research on the immune response to SARS-CoV-2. HLA class I and class II types, where available, came from metadata supplied by the sample provider rather than from assay-based typing. The material from the prospective study consisted of cDNA or gDNA derived from T cells, B-cell-depleted T cells, or PBMCs. Deeply sampled blood TCRbeta repertoires from subjects exposed to, actively infected with, or recovered from COVID-19 were included in the dataset.

General conclusions and limits of the study: The quantity of clinical and demographic metadata differed by source and by participant and was supplied without curation.

TCRbeta CDR3 regions were amplified from genomic DNA by means of the immunoSEQ Assay, a bias-controlled multiplex PCR. The authors processed their data as follows. Nucleated cell counts per sample were estimated from amplification of reference gene primers within the assay. To quantify the absolute abundance of each unique TCRbeta CDR3 rearrangement, sequence reads were collapsed and filtered. For each sample, productive Simpson clonality was calculated as the square root of Simpson's diversity index over productive rearrangements. TCRdb stores this immuneACCESS table with in-frame sequences only. Part of the clones is absent; in the studies checked, under half of the shortfall reflects unresolved V genes, and no reason is known for the rest. The DNA gave D and trimming, while V, J and clone size come from that table. The sample contains around 100,000 clones, around 73% of them found a single time. Roughly a tenth of the sample rests with the top ten.

Whole blood was collected in K2EDTA tubes by collaborating institutions according to the institutions' own protocols. For TCRbeta analysis, collaborators shipped samples as frozen whole blood, isolated PBMCs, or DNA extracted from either of those sample types. For this chain, trimming is 0 bases at the V end and 0 bases at the J end, and the number of junction bases without a gene match is 13. The CDR3 spans 20 residues, from the cysteine through the phenylalanine. Only CDR3 DNA remains: 60 bases, in frame from the first base. This receptor was obtained from a man aged 55 to 70 with active or convalescent COVID-19. Specimen: peripheral blood. The sequence joins TRBV23-1 to TRBJ2-2; 7 central nucleotides agree with TRBD2. TRBV23-1 is filed as an ORF, its function uncertain. The nucleotide sequence is TGCGCCAGCAGTCAATCTGCGGGAGCGCACAGATTTTCGAACACCGGGGAGCTGTTTTTT. Translation gives CASSQSAGAHRFSNTGELFF.